A single sample is the source of the 5 T cell receptor beta chains below, sequenced in a study of T cells in Graves' hyperthyroidism and ophthalmopathy. Amplification targeted TCR beta CDR3 regions from RNA transcripts. First-round RT-PCR targeting the TCR CDR3 was performed with the HTBI primer set. TCRdb ran MiXCR on the multiplex PCR reads and lists one entry per CDR3 protein. The sample includes a few hundred thousand distinct CDR3 sequences, approximately 15% seen only once; the top ten take under 8%. Source material: blood. The receptors were gathered from a woman in her twenties or thirties with Graves' hyperthyroidism.

This clonotype was recorded at least ten times. J is TRBJ2-2 and V is TRBV2; a possible D gene is TRBD2 (5 bases). The CDR3 contains 14 residues. Germline V gene lookup returns CDR1 SNHLY and CDR2 FYNNEI. Trimming stripped 4 bases from V and 0 bases from J, with 6 bases between. The DNA for the CDR3 is TGTGCCAGCAGTGTGGACTCGAACACCGGGGAGCTGTTTTTT. It translates to CASSVDSNTGELFF.

In this sample, this clonotype turned up a few times. This chain links TRBV7-9 with TRBJ1-2; D is undetermined. The germline V and J ends were trimmed by 2 bases and 5 bases, with 21 bases remaining between them. CDR1 is SEHNR and CDR2 is FQNEAQ in the germline V gene (reference sequence). CDR3 length: 17 amino acids. CDR3 sequence (DNA): TGTGCCAGCAGCTTAAGCCCCCTGGATACAGCGACTTATGGCTACACCTTC. Its protein product is CASSLSPLDTATYGYTF.

The sample holds many counts of this clonotype. The genes are TRBV30 and TRBJ2-1, with D hard to call. CDR1 is GTSNPN, CDR2 SVGIG, per germline (reference sequence). The CDR3 loop spans 15 amino acids. V gave up 0 bases and J gave up 0 bases, with 9 bases separating them. The CDR3 protein is CAWSVKESSYNEQFF. CDR3 nucleotides: TGTGCCTGGAGTGTAAAGGAGTCCTCCTACAATGAGCAGTTCTTC.

The gene calls are TRBV10-3 and TRBJ2-6; no firm D call. Trimming cost V 7 bases and J 0 bases, with 10 bases left between them. The CDR3 contains 15 residues. Per germline, CDR1 ENHRY and CDR2 SYGVKD. The CDR3 nucleotides are TGTGCCATCACCGAGAGGAACTCTGGGGCCAACGTCCTGACTTTC. It specifies CAITERNSGANVLTF.

This clonotype was recorded at least ten times. V and J are TRBV7-2 and TRBJ2-7; TRBD2 matches 8 bases. Germline CDR1 is SGHTA and CDR2 is FQGNSA. J lost 1 base, V lost 5 bases, and 10 bases had no gene match. The CDR3 extends over 16 amino acids. In nucleotides, the CDR3 is TGTGCCAGCAGCCGCAGCGGGAGAGTTATTTCCTACGAGCAGTACTTC. Translation gives CASSRSGRVISYEQYF.